A single sample is the source of the 27 T cell receptor beta chains below, sequenced in a study of blood T cell repertoires in COVID-19. The repertoire was sequenced with immunoSEQ multiplex PCR; TCRdb's copy has only in-frame clones and lacks some. The sample carries 300,000 or so clones, over 80% recorded once. The sample was peripheral blood. These receptor sequences come from a middle-aged woman who had recovered from COVID-19.

The chain carries TRBV5-4 and TRBJ1-1, with no clear D. This CDR3 has 12 residues. Trimming removed 7 bases from V and 1 base from J, with 8 bases in between. From germline, CDR1 is SGHNT and CDR2 YYREEE (reference sequence). In nucleotides, the CDR3 is TGTGCCAGCGGTCTAGGGAACACTGAAGCTTTCTTT. Its protein product is CASGLGNTEAFF.

V is TRBV7-9 and J is TRBJ2-1, with TRBD1 matching 7 bases. Germline loops: CDR1 SEHNR, CDR2 FQNEAQ (reference sequence). V shed 5 bases, J shed 10 bases, and the junction held 8 bases outside the gene matches. This CDR3 has 13 residues. DNA for the CDR3: TGTGCCAGCAGCCGGGGACAGTCGAACGAGCAGTTCTTC. It specifies CASSRGQSNEQFF.

V usage is TRBV3-1 (or the pseudogene TRBV3-2) and J usage is TRBJ1-3; no clear D gene. The V end was cut by 10 bases, the J end by 0 bases, with 10 bases between. Germline loops: CDR1 LGHDT, CDR2 YNNKEL (reference sequence). The CDR3 is 13 residues long. CDR3: CATQQNSGNTIYF. Here the CDR3 DNA reads TGTGCCACCCAACAGAACTCTGGAAACACCATATATTTT.

J is TRBJ2-3 and V is TRBV6-5; a possible D gene is TRBD2 (7 bases). In germline, CDR1 is MNHEY, CDR2 SVGAGI. This CDR3 region has 15 residues. Trimming cost V 2 bases and J 4 bases, with 13 bases left between them. The CDR3 loop is CASSYRGARADTQYF. Written as DNA, the CDR3 is TGTGCCAGCAGTTACCGGGGGGCGCGGGCAGATACGCAGTATTTT.

V gene TRBV7-8 combines with J gene TRBJ1-5, with a weak D call TRBD1 (6 bases). V was clipped by 3 bases and J by 0 bases, with 15 bases between them. Germline loops: CDR1 SGHVS, CDR2 FQNEAQ. This CDR3 comprises 17 residues. CDR3: CASSFSTGAYSNQPQHF. The CDR3 bases are TGTGCCAGCAGCTTCTCGACAGGAGCTTATAGCAATCAGCCCCAGCATTTT.

The gene calls are TRBV5-5 and TRBJ2-1; tentative D call: TRBD2 (7 bases). V lost 4 bases, J lost 3 bases, and 17 bases lay in between. The length of the CDR3 is 16 residues. Germline V gene lookup returns CDR1 SGHKS and CDR2 YYEKEE (reference sequence). The CDR3 loop is CASSQSRGGIYNEQFF. CDR3 DNA sequence: TGTGCCAGCAGCCAAAGTAGGGGGGGAATCTACAATGAGCAGTTCTTC.

The rearrangement joins TRBV7-2 to TRBJ2-5, with D possibly TRBD2 on 5 matching bases. CDR1 and CDR2 from the germline V gene are SGHTA and FQGNSA. The CDR3 contains 14 residues. Trimming cost V 1 base and J 5 bases, with 11 bases left between them. The CDR3, as DNA: TGTGCCAGCAGCTTAGATGCGAGGAGGGAGACCCAGTACTTC. Translation: CASSLDARRETQYF.

The chain is built from TRBV2 and TRBJ1-2; 10 bases fit TRBD1. The CDR3 length is 15 residues. Germline lookup yields CDR1 SNHLY and CDR2 FYNNEI. V dropped 4 bases and J dropped 4; count of bases not matched to a gene: 6. In nucleotides, the CDR3 is TGTGCCAGCAGTGTATCGGGACAGGGGACCTATGGCTACACCTTC. Amino acids: CASSVSGQGTYGYTF. The full variable domain, completed using reference TRBV2 and TRBJ1-2, is EPEVTQTPSHQVTQMGQEVILRCVPISNHLYFYWYRQILGQKVEFLVSFYNNEISEKSEIFDDQFSVERPDGSNFTLKIRSTKLEDSAMYFCASSVSGQGTYGYTFGSGTRLTVV.

The chain links TRBV5-1 to TRBJ1-1; D is uncertain. The V end was cut by 0 bases, the J end by 11 bases, with 14 bases between. Looked up from germline, CDR1 is SGHRS and CDR2 is YFSETQ. The CDR3 consists of 13 residues. CDR3 DNA: TGCGCCAGCAGCTTGGAGGGTAGCACGGGGGCTTTCTTT. It yields the protein CASSLEGSTGAFF.

This clone came up a few times. The rearrangement uses TRBV12-3 or TRBV12-4 and TRBJ2-5, with D unclear. The CDR3 covers 13 residues. V was cut by 5 bases and J by 4 bases, with 11 bases left in between. Here the CDR3 DNA reads TGTGCCAGCAGTCCCGACACAAGAGAGACCCAGTACTTC. Amino acids: CASSPDTRETQYF.

This chain links TRBV19 with TRBJ1-5, with D possibly TRBD1 on 6 matching bases. V was clipped by 8 bases and J by 7 bases, with 12 bases between them. The germline V gene has CDR1 LNHDA and CDR2 SQIVND (reference sequence). This CDR3 has 12 amino acids. The CDR3 region is CASDRFPQPQHF. CDR3 DNA: TGTGCCAGTGACAGGTTTCCCCAGCCCCAGCATTTT.

This sequence joins TRBV30 and TRBJ2-2, with 11 bases fitting TRBD2. Germline values: CDR1 GTSNPN, CDR2 SVGIG (reference sequence). V gave up 3 bases and J gave up 4 bases; unmatched junction bases: 7. CDR3 length equals 16 residues. CDR3 in amino acids: CAWSSGLAGVTGELFF. CDR3 in DNA: TGTGCCTGGAGCTCAGGACTAGCGGGCGTCACCGGGGAGCTGTTTTTT.

This chain joins TRBV2 and TRBJ1-1, with TRBD1 matching 7 bases. Per the germline V gene, CDR1 is SNHLY and CDR2 is FYNNEI. The CDR3 covers 14 residues. V lost 3 bases, J lost 0 bases, and 1 base stayed unmatched. This chain's CDR3 is CASSDQGVNTEAFF. As DNA, the CDR3 is TGTGCCAGCAGTGATCAGGGGGTGAACACTGAAGCTTTCTTT.

The chain recombines TRBV13 with TRBJ2-3; possibly TRBD1 for D (6 bases). V was pared by 4 bases and J by 3 bases, with 14 bases between. Germline lookup yields CDR1 PRHDT and CDR2 FYEKMQ (reference sequence). The CDR3 runs to 15 residues. The CDR3 region is CASSWQGRRTDTQYF. In nucleotides, the CDR3 is TGTGCCAGCAGCTGGCAGGGGCGCCGGACAGATACGCAGTATTTT.

This sequence joins TRBV5-4 and TRBJ1-1; TRBD1 matches 9 bases. The CDR3 sequence is 14 residues long. V was clipped by 4 bases and J by 5 bases; unmatched bases: 6. Germline assignment: CDR1 SGHNT and CDR2 YYREEE (reference sequence). CDR3 nucleotide sequence: TGTGCCAGCAGCCCATGGACAGGGGTTACTGAAGCTTTCTTT. Translating gives CASSPWTGVTEAFF.

This clone was seen more than once but under ten times. The rearrangement links TRBV18 to TRBJ1-4; unclear D gene. Germline V lookup: CDR1 KGHSH, CDR2 LQKENI. Trimming removed 6 bases at V and 8 bases at J, with 16 bases between. The CDR3 covers 14 residues. DNA of the CDR3: TGTGCCAGCTCCCCTACCAAGGCGGCGGAAAAACTGTTTTTT. Protein sequence: CASSPTKAAEKLFF.

The chain recombines TRBV9 with TRBJ2-7; 10 bases agree with TRBD1. Germline CDR1 reads SGDLS; CDR2 reads YYNGEE. The CDR3 is 15 residues long. The V and J ends lost 0 bases and 5 bases, in that order; junction bases with no gene match: 5. DNA of the CDR3: TGTGCCAGCAGCGTAGGGCGGGACAGGGGAAACGAGCAGTACTTC. Translation: CASSVGRDRGNEQYF.

This rearrangement joins TRBV5-1 to TRBJ1-4; 7 bases fit TRBD1. V gave up 3 bases and J gave up 8 bases; unmatched junction bases: 10. The CDR3 consists of 15 residues. CDR1 is SGHRS, CDR2 YFSETQ, per germline. The DNA for the CDR3 is TGCGCCAGCAGCTCAGAGGGGGCTAGGGAGGAAAAACTGTTTTTT. Amino acids: CASSSEGAREEKLFF.

J is TRBJ2-7 and V is TRBV12-3 or TRBV12-4; TRBD1 matches at 8 bases. V gave up 3 bases and J gave up 12 bases; unmatched junction bases: 7. The CDR3 length is 12 residues. The CDR3 sequence: CASSFSGGKRYF. In nucleotides, the CDR3 is TGTGCCAGCAGTTTTTCAGGGGGCAAACGGTACTTC.

V is TRBV14 and J is TRBJ1-2, with a tentative D call TRBD1 (6 bases). Trimming cost V 3 bases and J 4 bases, with 15 bases left between them. There are 15 residues in the CDR3. Germline CDR1 and CDR2: SGHDN and FVKESK. CDR3 in DNA: TGTGCCAGCAGCCAGAGGGGACAAACTTTCTATGGCTACACCTTC. The encoded protein is CASSQRGQTFYGYTF.

The chain uses TRBV9 and TRBJ2-2; a possible D gene is TRBD2 (5 bases). Germline lookup yields CDR1 SGDLS and CDR2 YYNGEE. V lost 4 bases to trimming and J lost 6 bases, with 22 bases between them. This CDR3 comprises 17 residues. CDR3 residues: CASSPQEVTHHAGELFF. The CDR3 DNA sequence: TGTGCCAGCAGCCCCCAGGAGGTCACACACCACGCCGGGGAGCTGTTTTTT.

J is TRBJ2-5 and V is TRBV9, with D possibly TRBD1 on 6 matching bases. Trimming removed 0 bases from V and 5 bases from J, with 8 bases in between. CDR3 length: 13 residues. CDR1 is SGDLS and CDR2 is YYNGEE in the germline V gene. The CDR3 nucleotides read TGTGCCAGCAGCGTAGACACAGGGGAGACCCAGTACTTC. This encodes CASSVDTGETQYF.

V gene TRBV7-3 combines with J gene TRBJ2-1; TRBD1 matches at 9 bases. The V gene end was trimmed by 7 bases and the J gene end by 6 bases; junction bases not matched to a gene: 7. Germline V lookup: CDR1 SGHTA, CDR2 FQGTGA. The CDR3 sequence is 14 residues long. In DNA, the CDR3 is TGTGCCAGCACCGACAGGGGGATAGTCAATGAGCAGTTCTTC. This translates into CASTDRGIVNEQFF.

V usage is TRBV14 and J usage is TRBJ1-4, with D hard to call. V lost 6 bases and J lost 8, with 19 bases in between. Germline V gene data show CDR1 as SGHDN and CDR2 as FVKESK. The CDR3 runs to 15 residues. The CDR3 DNA sequence: TGTGCCAGCAGTAAACCGGGGTCACTAAGGGAAAAACTGTTTTTT. It yields the protein CASSKPGSLREKLFF.

This clone was recorded a few times. The V and J genes are TRBV10-1 and TRBJ2-3; 11 nucleotides align to TRBD2. Germline V lookup: CDR1 WNHNN, CDR2 SYGVQD (reference sequence). The CDR3 sequence is 16 residues long. With V trimmed by 3 bases and J by 6 bases, 8 bases remained unmatched. The CDR3 loop is CASSDTSGGLRDTQYF. The DNA for the CDR3 is TGCGCCAGCAGTGATACTAGCGGGGGCCTCCGGGATACGCAGTATTTT.

V and J are TRBV5-4 and TRBJ1-5; 7 bases line up with TRBD1. V lost 10 bases to trimming and J lost 0 bases; unmatched junction nucleotides: 19. The CDR3 length is 18 residues. Germline CDR1 is SGHNT and CDR2 is YYREEE (reference sequence). DNA for the CDR3: TGTGCCTGGGACAGTTTCGAAGGTCTTCTGGATAGCAATCAGCCCCAGCATTTT. This sequence encodes CAWDSFEGLLDSNQPQHF.

The DNA of the CDR3 is TGTGCCAGCAGCGTTGTCTTCCCCCTCCACTTT. This codes for CASSVVFPLHF. The chain couples TRBV7-2 to TRBJ1-6, with unresolved D. From germline, CDR1 is SGHTA and CDR2 FQGNSA. V was pared by 5 bases and J by 13 bases, with 9 bases between. The CDR3 extends over 11 amino acids.